The clone carrying this TCR beta chain was seen at least ten times. Its antigen remains unidentified. These data come from a study of CD8 T cells in ankylosing spondylitis. TCRdb ran MiXCR on the 5' RACE reads and lists one entry per CDR3 protein. This table has some 120,000 distinct CDR3 sequences, approximately 6.8% appearing once. General observations from the study: What seemed typical of ankylosing spondylitis blood was a TCR beta motif built from about 8 highly homologous variants.

The ends lost 1 base at V and 4 bases at J; junction bases unmatched: 3. The CDR3 consists of 14 residues. Germline loops: CDR1 SGHTA, CDR2 FQGNSA. The origin of this receptor is a male donor with ankylosing spondylitis or in good health (not recorded which). The rearrangement uses TRBV7-2 and TRBJ2-5; 7 bases align to TRBD2. The sequenced sample was blood, either unsorted or a sorted T cell fraction (not recorded which). Here the CDR3 DNA reads TGTGCCAGCAGCTTAGATTGGGGGGGAGAGACCCAGTACTTC. Amino acids: CASSLDWGGETQYF.